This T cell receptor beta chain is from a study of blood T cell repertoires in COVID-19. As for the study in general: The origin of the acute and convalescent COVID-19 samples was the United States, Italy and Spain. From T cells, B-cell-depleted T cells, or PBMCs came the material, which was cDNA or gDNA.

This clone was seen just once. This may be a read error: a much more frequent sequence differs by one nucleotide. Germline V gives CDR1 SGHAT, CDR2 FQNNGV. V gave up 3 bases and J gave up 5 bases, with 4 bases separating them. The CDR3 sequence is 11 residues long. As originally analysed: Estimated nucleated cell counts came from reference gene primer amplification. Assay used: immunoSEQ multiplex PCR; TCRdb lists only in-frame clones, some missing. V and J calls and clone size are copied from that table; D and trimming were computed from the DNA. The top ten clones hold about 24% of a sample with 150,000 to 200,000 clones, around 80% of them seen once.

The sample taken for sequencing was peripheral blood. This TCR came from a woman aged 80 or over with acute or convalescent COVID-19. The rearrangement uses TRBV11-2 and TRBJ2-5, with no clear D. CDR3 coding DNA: TGTGCCAGCAGCTTCGGGGAGACCCAGTACTTC. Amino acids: CASSFGETQYF.